What follows describes a single T cell receptor beta chain. Its specificity is unknown. The record originates from a study of T cell clonotyping in hematopoietic cell transplantation. TCRdb's copy holds only in-frame clones and misses some; the assay was immunoSEQ multiplex PCR. Among about 15,000 clones listed, approximately 85% were seen once. The study's findings and limits: Recipient TCR diversity dropped after transplant; expanded clonotypes rose from day 30 to 180. At the given depth, recipient repertoires were over 95% de novo clonotypes. Graft donor and pretransplant recipient Inverse Simpson Index values predicted broader posttransplant TCR diversity. Cells were unsorted, so CD4 and CD8 contributions were not separated.

From germline, CDR1 is MNHNY and CDR2 SVGAGI (reference sequence). The CDR3 extends over 16 amino acids. Deletions cut 0 bases from V and 3 bases from J, with 12 bases between. Sequenced material: peripheral blood mononuclear cells. The clonotype comes from a woman aged 40 to 55 in good health. Some clones in this sample may be carry-over from other donors' samples. The chain couples TRBV6-6 to TRBJ1-5; D gene unclear. The CDR3: CASSYSGGGNNQPQHF. The CDR3 nucleotides are TGTGCCAGCAGTTACTCGGGAGGAGGGAACAATCAGCCCCAGCATTTT.